This entry lists 6 T cell receptor beta chains sequenced from one sample in a study of shared clonotypes between healthy human individuals. The table came from immunoSEQ multiplex PCR; TCRdb's copy has only in-frame clones and leaves some out. The table records roughly 2,300,000 clones, roughly 90% of them present only once. The sequenced sample consisted of naive CD4+ T cells from PBMCs. This sample's subset: CD45RA+ positively selected. The source is a man aged 18-30 years in good health. Some clones in this sample may be carry-over from other donors' samples.

This clone appeared a single time. The J gene is TRBJ2-5, the V gene TRBV5-8; the match to TRBD1 covers 8 bases. CDR3 length: 18 amino acids. The germline CDR1 and CDR2 sequences are SGHTS and YDEGEE. With V trimmed by 4 bases and J by 2 bases, 16 bases remained unmatched. For the CDR3, the DNA is TGTGCCAGCAGCCCCCCCCATCGTAGGACAGGGCGACAAGAGACCCAGTACTTC. The encoded protein is CASSPPHRRTGRQETQYF.

On this clone: The junction differs from germline at one of its ends, possibly a read error. The chain carries TRBV30 and TRBJ2-7, with 10 bases aligning to TRBD2. Germline V gives CDR1 GTSNPN, CDR2 SVGIG (reference sequence). This CDR3 is built from 16 residues. The CDR3 loop reads CAWSVGFQREGLVAAF. CDR3 coding DNA: TGTGCCTGGAGTGTTGGGTTCCAGCGGGAGGGCCTGGTCGCGGCTTTC.

The chain has TRBV7-9 and TRBJ2-2, with TRBD1 matching 8 bases. V lost 7 bases and J lost 5; bases outside the gene matches: 9. The germline CDR1 and CDR2 sequences are SEHNR and FQNEAQ (reference sequence). The CDR3 loop spans 15 amino acids. The CDR3 region has the DNA TGTGCCAGCACCCCCGCCAGGGGGCAGACCGGGGAGCTGTTTTTT. Translation gives CASTPARGQTGELFF.

The rearrangement joins TRBV28 to TRBJ2-2, with TRBD1 identical over 9 bases. Per germline, CDR1 MDHEN and CDR2 SYDVKM. V dropped 10 bases and J dropped 6; count of bases not matched to a gene: 15. This CDR3 has 16 amino acids. The CDR3 spells CATHKPGQGPPGELFF. CDR3 sequence (DNA): TGTGCCACCCATAAACCGGGACAGGGACCACCCGGGGAGCTGTTTTTT.

V usage is TRBV11-2 and J usage is TRBJ2-7, with TRBD1 identical over 9 bases. The CDR3 is made up of 15 amino acids. CDR1 is SGHAT, CDR2 FQNNGV, per germline. With 5 bases clipped from V and 6 bases from J, the junction kept 11 bases outside the gene matches. In DNA, the CDR3 is TGTGCCAGCAGCCGCAACCGGGACAGGGAAAGCGAGCAGTACTTC. It encodes CASSRNRDRESEQYF.

This chain links TRBV2 with TRBJ2-3; the D is unclear. The CDR3 runs to 18 residues. V gave up 2 bases and J gave up 3 bases, with 21 bases separating them. CDR1 SNHLY and CDR2 FYNNEI come from the germline V gene. CDR3 loop: CASSEFNPANLLTDTQYF. The CDR3 bases are TGTGCCAGCAGTGAATTCAACCCAGCGAACCTCCTTACAGATACGCAGTATTTT.